This is a list of T cell receptor beta chains from one sample in a study of blood T cell repertoires in COVID-19. The data were produced by immunoSEQ multiplex PCR, yet TCRdb's version contains in-frame clones alone and is incomplete. Among approximately 100,000 clones listed, 70% to 90% were seen once. Sequencing was carried out using peripheral blood. The origin of the receptors is a human donor with COVID-19, enrolled during active disease. The donor label of this sample is uncertain. Each CDR3 is given with its conserved first and last residue. A D gene is named only where the DNA matches it firmly. Not every row has a clone size; where given, it reads once, few, many or a size class.

V gene	D gene	clone size	J gene	CDR3 DNA	CDR3 protein
TRBV15	TRBD1	NA	TRBJ2-7	TGTGCCACCAGGGGGACAGGGGTCAACGAGCAGTACTTC	CATRGTGVNEQYF
TRBV2	TRBD1	once	TRBJ2-7	TGTGCCAGCAGCCCCGGGACAGGACTCTACGAGCAGTACTTC	CASSPGTGLYEQYF
TRBV5-1	NA	few	TRBJ2-7	TGCGCCAGCAGCGTCGCGGGGACAGCTACCTACGAGCAGTACTTC	CASSVAGTATYEQYF
TRBV5-1	TRBD2	NA	TRBJ2-1	TGCGCCAGCAGCTTGCTTACTAGCGGATACAATGAGCAGTTCTTC	CASSLLTSGYNEQFF
TRBV18	NA	NA	TRBJ1-5	TGTGCCAGCTCACTCGACGGACTAAGCAATCAGCCCCAGCATTTT	CASSLDGLSNQPQHF
TRBV19	TRBD1	NA	TRBJ1-2	TGTGCCAGCGGGACAGGATTAGACTATGGCTACACCTTC	CASGTGLDYGYTF
TRBV5-4	NA	NA	TRBJ1-3	TGTGCCAGCAGCTCTCAGGGGTCTGGAAACACCATATATTTT	CASSSQGSGNTIYF
TRBV5-1	TRBD1	NA	TRBJ2-7	TGCGCCAGCAGCACGGGACAGGAGGTCGACGAGCAGTACTTC	CASSTGQEVDEQYF
TRBV5-1	NA	NA	TRBJ2-7	TGCGCCAGCAGCTTGGGGGGCAGCTCCTACGAGCAGTACTTC	CASSLGGSSYEQYF
TRBV11-2	NA	NA	TRBJ1-2	TGTGCCAGCAGCTACGGACTCCTCTATGGCTACACCTTC	CASSYGLLYGYTF
TRBV20-1	TRBD2	NA	TRBJ2-1	TGCAGTGCTAGTCGGACTAGCGGGAATGAGCAGTTCTTC	CSASRTSGNEQFF
TRBV5-5	NA	NA	TRBJ2-1	TGTGCCAGCAGGTTCCCCGGAGGTCCCTACAATGAGCAGTTCTTC	CASRFPGGPYNEQFF
TRBV28	TRBD2	NA	TRBJ2-3	TGTGCCAGCAGTTTATCGACTAGCGGGGGGCATACGCAGTATTTT	CASSLSTSGGHTQYF